The following is a T cell receptor beta chain sequence with its context. The target antigen is unknown. This sample is part of a study of blood T cells in healthy people across ages. At the level of the study: With template switching, about one barcoded beta molecule was captured per two T cells. General observations from the study: Naive CD4+ cell counts and diversity both ran higher in long-lived than in aged donors. Observed TCR beta diversity per million T cells went down as age went up. This fall followed a roughly linear course with age.

V shed 1 base, J shed 5 bases, and the junction held 13 bases outside the gene matches. The CDR3 spans 18 residues. Sample-barcoded 5' priming and a J-beta primer mix drove a second PCR of roughly 6 to 12 cycles. MiXCR, applied by TCRdb to the 5' RACE reads, yields one record per CDR3 protein. Among about 1.6 million distinct CDR3 sequences, 30% to 35% were seen once, and the ten largest hold 11%. The receptor was derived from a woman aged 25 to 39 in good health. The rearrangement uses TRBV12-3 or TRBV12-4 and TRBJ2-3; 9 bases are shared with TRBD2. The sequenced material came from blood. This CDR3 reads CASSLGSLGGGVRDTQYF. CDR3 bases: TGTGCCAGCAGTTTAGGGAGTCTTGGCGGGGGGGTGCGAGATACGCAGTATTTT.